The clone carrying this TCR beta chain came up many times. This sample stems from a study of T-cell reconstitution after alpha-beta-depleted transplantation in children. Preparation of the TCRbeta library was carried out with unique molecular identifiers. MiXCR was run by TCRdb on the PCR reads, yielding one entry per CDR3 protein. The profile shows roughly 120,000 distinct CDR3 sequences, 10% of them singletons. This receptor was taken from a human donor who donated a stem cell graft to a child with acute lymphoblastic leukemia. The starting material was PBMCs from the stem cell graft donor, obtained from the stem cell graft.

CDR3 sequence (DNA): TGCAGTGCAACCGAGTCAGATACGCAGTATTTT. Encoded protein: CSATESDTQYF. The gene calls are TRBV20-1 and TRBJ2-3; D is uncertain. From germline, CDR1 is DFQATT and CDR2 SNEGSKA (reference sequence). V was clipped by 6 bases and J by 4 bases, with 8 bases between them. The CDR3 covers 11 residues.